This T cell receptor beta chain was recovered during a study of identical twins. This clonotype appeared a few times. MiXCR, applied by TCRdb to the 5' RACE reads, yields one record per CDR3 protein. The sample contains hundreds of thousands of distinct CDR3 sequences, 15% to 20% of which appear only once. Per the germline V gene, CDR1 is MNHEY and CDR2 is SMNVEV (reference sequence). The V and J ends lost 3 bases and 5 bases, in that order; junction bases with no gene match: 8. This CDR3 comprises 15 residues. The sample was also reused in another study, on T cells expressing NK-cell markers.

The clonotype originates from a woman younger than 30 in good health. V usage is TRBV27 and J usage is TRBJ2-3, with TRBD2 identical over 7 bases. The sequenced material came from PBMCs. The CDR3 DNA reads TGTGCCAGCAGTTTGCGGGAGCAGTTTGGAGATACGCAGTATTTT. Translation: CASSLREQFGDTQYF.